Below are 23 T cell receptor beta chains sequenced from a single sample in a study of blood T cells in healthy people across ages. It was with a sample-barcoded 5' primer and a J-beta primer mix that a second PCR of roughly 7 to 11 cycles was run. TCRdb recomputed calls from the 5' RACE reads with MiXCR, one row per CDR3 protein. The table has around 1.5 million distinct CDR3 sequences, about 40% seen once. Sequencing was done on a sample of blood. The receptors come from a woman in her late teens or twenties in good health.

This clonotype was recorded a few times. CDR3 residues: CASSLQGTHTGELFF. CDR3 nucleotide sequence: TGTGCCAGCAGTCTACAGGGAACTCACACCGGGGAGCTGTTTTTT. The V call is TRBV12-3 or TRBV12-4, the J call TRBJ2-2, with D tentatively TRBD1 (6 bases). The CDR3 runs to 15 residues. V was cut by 5 bases and J by 3 bases, with 13 bases left in between.

This clonotype showed up just once. The V call is TRBV5-1, the J call TRBJ2-2; the match to TRBD1 covers 10 bases. The CDR3 is made up of 17 amino acids. CDR1 is SGHRS, CDR2 YFSETQ, per germline. Trimming cost V 3 bases and J 4 bases; bases outside gene matches: 9. As DNA, the CDR3 is TGCGCCAGCAGCTGGGACAGGGGCCCTTTTCGCACCGGGGAGCTGTTTTTT. This sequence encodes CASSWDRGPFRTGELFF.

The chain couples TRBV30 to TRBJ2-7; the D is unclear. Trimming left V 4 bases short and J 2 bases short, with 9 bases between. Germline CDR1 is GTSNPN and CDR2 is SVGIG (reference sequence). The CDR3 sequence is 12 residues long. DNA for the CDR3: TGTGCCTGGAACCGTCAGCCCTACGAGCAGTACTTC. Translated, it gives CAWNRQPYEQYF.

V and J are TRBV10-3 and TRBJ2-7, with D perhaps matching TRBD2 (6 bases). Deletions cut 2 bases from V and 3 bases from J, with 14 bases between. Germline-derived CDR1 and CDR2 are ENHRY and SYGVKD. There are 15 residues in the CDR3. The CDR3 reads CAISERRDRFYEQYF. The CDR3 region has the DNA TGTGCCATCAGTGAGAGGCGGGACCGGTTCTACGAGCAGTACTTC.

V gene TRBV28 combines with J gene TRBJ1-1, with 9 bases lining up with TRBD1. The germline V gene has CDR1 MDHEN and CDR2 SYDVKM. CDR3 length: 13 residues. The V segment lost 6 bases and the J segment 3 bases; nucleotides outside the gene matches: 2. The CDR3 nucleotides read TGTGCCAGCAGGGGACAGGGCTACACTGAAGCTTTCTTT. Translating it yields CASRGQGYTEAFF.

This clonotype showed up just a few times. The CDR3 DNA is TGCAGCGTTGAACTTCTCCGAGGGGAGCGGGGGGGGAGAGATACGCAGTATTTT. Protein: CSVELLRGERGGRDTQYF. J is TRBJ2-3 and V is TRBV29-1; TRBD2 aligns across 10 bases. Per germline, CDR1 SQVTM and CDR2 ANQGSEA. CDR3 length equals 18 residues. The V segment lost 2 bases and the J segment 5 bases; nucleotides outside the gene matches: 16.

The J gene is TRBJ1-5, the V gene TRBV5-1, with D perhaps TRBD1 (5 bases). Trimming shortened V by 4 bases and J by 7 bases, and 15 bases separated the two germline ends. Germline assignment: CDR1 SGHRS and CDR2 YFSETQ. The CDR3 totals 14 residues. The CDR3, as DNA: TGCGCCAGCAGCCAGGACACCGGCTTGCAGCCCCAGCATTTT. Protein sequence: CASSQDTGLQPQHF.

The chain carries TRBV2 and TRBJ1-2; D unclear. The V gene's germline CDR1 is SNHLY and CDR2 FYNNEI. Trimming took off 1 base at V and 4 bases at J, with 13 bases between the two ends. The CDR3 is made up of 15 amino acids. The DNA of the CDR3 is TGTGCCAGCAGTGAAGTAATGCGGAACCCCTATGGCTACACCTTC. It codes for CASSEVMRNPYGYTF.

The V call is TRBV6-1, the J call TRBJ2-7; D unclear. Trimming shortened V by 7 bases and J by 0 bases, and 10 bases separated the two germline ends. Germline CDR1 is MNHNS and CDR2 is SASEGT. CDR3 length: 13 residues. The CDR3 DNA is TGTGCCAGCAAGGCGGTCACCTCCTACGAGCAGTACTTC. Its translation: CASKAVTSYEQYF.

The genes are TRBV6-6 and TRBJ2-1; D uncertain. There are 12 residues in the CDR3. V lost 6 bases and J lost 2, with 5 bases in between. The V gene's germline CDR1 is MNHNY and CDR2 SVGAGI (reference sequence). The CDR3 region has the DNA TGTGCCAGCAGCGAACCCTACAATGAGCAGTTCTTC. Translated, it gives CASSEPYNEQFF.

This clonotype was counted between two and nine times. V is TRBV11-2 and J is TRBJ2-7; no definite D call. Germline lookup yields CDR1 SGHAT and CDR2 FQNNGV. The CDR3 covers 16 residues. Trimming took off 2 bases at V and 0 bases at J, with 14 bases between the two ends. CDR3 sequence (DNA): TGTGCCAGCAGCTTATCGGTCCTAGGTATCTCCTACGAGCAGTACTTC. It codes for CASSLSVLGISYEQYF. Drawing the rest from reference TRBV11-2 and TRBJ2-7, the complete variable domain is EAGVAQSPRYKIIEKRQSVAFWCNPISGHATLYWYQQILGQGPKLLIQFQNNGVVDDSQLPKDRFSAERLKGVDSTLKIQPAKLEDSAVYLCASSLSVLGISYEQYFGPGTRLTVT.

This clonotype was seen more than once but under ten times. V gene TRBV12-5 combines with J gene TRBJ2-1; 11 nucleotides line up with TRBD2. CDR3 size: 20 residues. Germline trimming cut 3 bases from V and 8 bases from J; bases unmatched to any gene: 21. The germline V gene encodes CDR1 LGHNT and CDR2 FRNRAP. The CDR3 DNA reads TGTGCTAGTGGTTTTCAAACTAGCGGGAGAAGCGTATTGAGGGCGGATGAGCAGTTCTTC. Its translation: CASGFQTSGRSVLRADEQFF.

The rearrangement uses TRBV4-1 and TRBJ2-5; 8 nucleotides line up with TRBD2. With V trimmed by 0 bases and J by 9 bases, 9 bases remained unmatched. CDR3 size: 15 residues. CDR1 is MGHRA, CDR2 YSYEKL, per germline. The CDR3 DNA sequence: TGCGCCAGCAGCCAAGATCCGGGACTAGTGGGGCCCCAGTACTTC. It codes for CASSQDPGLVGPQYF.

The rearrangement uses TRBV7-9 and TRBJ2-3, with D perhaps TRBD1 (6 bases). This CDR3 comprises 17 residues. Germline V CDR1 and CDR2: SEHNR, FQNEAQ (reference sequence). V lost 7 bases and J 0 bases, leaving 20 bases between the germline ends. Here the CDR3 reads CASNLGSGGASTDTQYF. The CDR3 DNA is TGTGCCAGCAACCTCGGTAGTGGGGGCGCGAGCACAGATACGCAGTATTTT.

This chain connects TRBV20-1 to TRBJ2-1; D possibly matches TRBD1 or TRBD2 (6 bases each). The CDR3 length is 13 residues. The germline V gene encodes CDR1 DFQATT and CDR2 SNEGSKA (reference sequence). V was pared by 5 bases and J by 10 bases, with 18 bases between. Here the CDR3 reads CSAQGGTYDEQFF. CDR3 nucleotide sequence: TGCAGTGCTCAAGGGGGGACTTATGACGAGCAGTTCTTC.

This clonotype was counted between two and nine times. The V call is TRBV12-3 or TRBV12-4, the J call TRBJ2-5; 10 nucleotides line up with TRBD1. The CDR3 consists of 17 residues. The junction had 12 bases not matched to a gene; V was cut back by 6 bases and J by 2 bases. The CDR3 loop reads CASSPGLGQGFQETQYF. The CDR3 bases are TGTGCCAGCAGCCCCGGGCTGGGACAGGGGTTTCAAGAGACCCAGTACTTC.

As DNA, the CDR3 is TGTGCCAGCAGTTTGCCGGGCAGATACAATGAGCAGTTCTTC. This encodes CASSLPGRYNEQFF. The chain uses TRBV27 and TRBJ2-1; D is undetermined. Trimming removed 3 bases from V and 4 bases from J, with 10 bases in between. Germline CDR1 reads MNHEY; CDR2 reads SMNVEV (reference sequence). The CDR3 loop spans 14 amino acids.

This clonotype was seen once. The junction does not match germline at one end; this may be a read error. The chain has TRBV29-1 and TRBJ2-7; D possibly uses TRBD1 or TRBD2 (5 bases each). Germline V gene lookup returns CDR1 SQVTM and CDR2 ANQGSEA. The CDR3 runs to 14 residues. The CDR3 sequence is CGVVGDAKSYEQYF. CDR3 nucleotides: TGCGGCGTTGTGGGGGATGCGAAGTCCTACGAGCAGTACTTC.

This clonotype was counted only a few times. The rearrangement joins TRBV10-3 to TRBJ1-6; 8 nucleotides match TRBD1. The J segment lost 5 bases and the V segment lost 5 bases, leaving 2 bases of the junction unmatched. The CDR3 is 14 residues long. Germline values: CDR1 ENHRY, CDR2 SYGVKD. The CDR3 region is CAISLQGDNSPLHF. CDR3 coding DNA: TGTGCCATCAGTTTACAGGGGGATAATTCACCCCTCCACTTT.

In this sample, this clonotype turned up a few times. The chain couples TRBV7-8 to TRBJ2-3, with 8 positions matching TRBD2. Germline trimming cut 0 bases from V and 2 bases from J; bases unmatched to any gene: 4. The CDR3 length is 16 residues. Germline CDR1 is SGHVS and CDR2 is FQNEAQ. The CDR3 spells CASSLASAGATDTQYF. The CDR3 DNA is TGTGCCAGCAGCTTAGCGTCAGCGGGGGCCACAGATACGCAGTATTTT.

This chain connects TRBV6-6 to TRBJ2-5; D not certain. In germline, CDR1 is MNHNY, CDR2 SVGAGI (reference sequence). The CDR3 covers 12 residues. The CDR3 DNA follows: TGTGTCAGTAGTTACATACGGGAGACCCAGTACTTC. This sequence encodes CVSSYIRETQYF.

The chain carries TRBV10-3 and TRBJ1-1; D uncertain. Looked up from germline, CDR1 is ENHRY and CDR2 is SYGVKD. With 6 bases removed from V and 3 bases from J, the gap between germline ends came to 14 bases. The CDR3 totals 14 residues. CDR3 coding DNA: TGTGCCATCAGCCCCCTGGTCGGGGACACTGAAGCTTTCTTT. The encoded protein is CAISPLVGDTEAFF.

This chain uses TRBV11-2 with TRBJ2-1; 15 bases are shared with TRBD2. In germline, CDR1 is SGHAT, CDR2 FQNNGV. J gave up 8 bases and V 5 bases, and 1 base lay outside the gene matches. This CDR3 spans 14 amino acids. CDR3 sequence (DNA): TGTGCCAGCAGCGGACTAGCGGGGGGGGATGAGCAGTTCTTC. Amino acids: CASSGLAGGDEQFF.